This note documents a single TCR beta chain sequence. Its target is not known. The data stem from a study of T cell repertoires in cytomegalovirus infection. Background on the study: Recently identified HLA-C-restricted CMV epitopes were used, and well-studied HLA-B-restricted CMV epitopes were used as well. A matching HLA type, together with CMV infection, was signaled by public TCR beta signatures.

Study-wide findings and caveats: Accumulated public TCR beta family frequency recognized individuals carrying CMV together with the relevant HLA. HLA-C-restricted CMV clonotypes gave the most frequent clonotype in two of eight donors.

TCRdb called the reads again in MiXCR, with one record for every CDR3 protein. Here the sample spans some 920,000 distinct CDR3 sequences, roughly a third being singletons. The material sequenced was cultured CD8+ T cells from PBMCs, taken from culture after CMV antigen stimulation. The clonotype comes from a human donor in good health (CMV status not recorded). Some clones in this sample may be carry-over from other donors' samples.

CDR3 sequence (DNA): TGTGCCAGCAGCGGAACCACGGGACAGGGGGATAACTATGGCTACACCTTC. It is translated as CASSGTTGQGDNYGYTF. The chain carries TRBV9 and TRBJ1-2, with 11 positions matching TRBD1. The CDR3 is made up of 17 amino acids. Germline trimming cut 3 bases from V and 1 base from J; bases unmatched to any gene: 8. Looked up from germline, CDR1 is SGDLS and CDR2 is YYNGEE.